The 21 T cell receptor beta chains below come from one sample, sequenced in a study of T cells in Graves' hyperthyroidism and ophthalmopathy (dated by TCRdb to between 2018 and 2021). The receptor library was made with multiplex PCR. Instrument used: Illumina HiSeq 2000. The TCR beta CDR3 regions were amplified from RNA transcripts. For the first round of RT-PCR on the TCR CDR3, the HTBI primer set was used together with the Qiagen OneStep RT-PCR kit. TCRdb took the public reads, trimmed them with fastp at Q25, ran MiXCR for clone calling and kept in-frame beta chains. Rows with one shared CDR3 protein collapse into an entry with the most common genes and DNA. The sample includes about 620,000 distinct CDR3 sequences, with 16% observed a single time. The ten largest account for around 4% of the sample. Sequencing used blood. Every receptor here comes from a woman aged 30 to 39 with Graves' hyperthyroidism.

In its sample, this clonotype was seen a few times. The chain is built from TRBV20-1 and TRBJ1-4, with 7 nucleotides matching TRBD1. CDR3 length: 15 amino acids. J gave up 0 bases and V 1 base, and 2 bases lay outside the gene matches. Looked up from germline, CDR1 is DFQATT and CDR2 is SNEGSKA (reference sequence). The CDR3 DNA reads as TGCAGTGCTAGAGTGGGACAGACAACTAATGAAAAACTGTTTTTT. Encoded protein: CSARVGQTTNEKLFF.

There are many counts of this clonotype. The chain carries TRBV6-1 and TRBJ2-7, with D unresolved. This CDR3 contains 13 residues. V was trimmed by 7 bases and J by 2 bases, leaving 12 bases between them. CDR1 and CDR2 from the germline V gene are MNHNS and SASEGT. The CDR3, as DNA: TGTGCCAGCACCCGTGACAACACCTACGAGCAGTACTTC. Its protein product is CASTRDNTYEQYF.

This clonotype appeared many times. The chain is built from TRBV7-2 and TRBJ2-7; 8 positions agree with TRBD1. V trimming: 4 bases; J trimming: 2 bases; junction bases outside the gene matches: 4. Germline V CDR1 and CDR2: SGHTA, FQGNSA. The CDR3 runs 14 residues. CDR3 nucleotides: TGTGCCAGCAGCTACGGACAGGGACCCTACGAGCAGTACTTC. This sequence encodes CASSYGQGPYEQYF.

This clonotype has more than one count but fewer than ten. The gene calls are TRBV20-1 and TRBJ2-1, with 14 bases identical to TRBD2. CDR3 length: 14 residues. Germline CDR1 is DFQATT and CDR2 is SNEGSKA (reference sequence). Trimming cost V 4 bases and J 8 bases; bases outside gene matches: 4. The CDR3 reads CSATRLAGGDEQFF. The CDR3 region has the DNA TGCAGTGCTACAAGACTAGCGGGAGGGGATGAGCAGTTCTTC.

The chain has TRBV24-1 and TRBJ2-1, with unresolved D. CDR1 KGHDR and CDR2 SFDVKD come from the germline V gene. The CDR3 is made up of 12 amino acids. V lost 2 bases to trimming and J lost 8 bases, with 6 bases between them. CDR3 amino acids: CATSDSLDEQFF. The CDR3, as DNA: TGTGCCACCAGTGATTCTCTCGATGAGCAGTTCTTC.

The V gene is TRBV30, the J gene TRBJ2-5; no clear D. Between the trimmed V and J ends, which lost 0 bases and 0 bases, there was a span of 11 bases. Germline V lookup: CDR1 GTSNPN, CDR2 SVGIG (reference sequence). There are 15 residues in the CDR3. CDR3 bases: TGTGCCTGGAGTGTAATGGCTTGGTACCAAGAGACCCAGTACTTC. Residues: CAWSVMAWYQETQYF.

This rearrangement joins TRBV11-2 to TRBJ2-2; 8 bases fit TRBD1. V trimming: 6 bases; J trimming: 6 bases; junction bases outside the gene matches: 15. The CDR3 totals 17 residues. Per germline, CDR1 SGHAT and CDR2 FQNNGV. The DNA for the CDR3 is TGTGCCAGCAGTTACCCGCGACAGGGGACAATTTCCGGGGAGCTGTTTTTT. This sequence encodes CASSYPRQGTISGELFF.

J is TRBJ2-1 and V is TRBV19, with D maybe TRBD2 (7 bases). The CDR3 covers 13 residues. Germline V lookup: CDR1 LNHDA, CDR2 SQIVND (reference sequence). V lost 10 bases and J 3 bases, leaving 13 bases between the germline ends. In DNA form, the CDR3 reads TGTGCCACAGGGGAGGGAATCTACAATGAGCAGTTCTTC. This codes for CATGEGIYNEQFF. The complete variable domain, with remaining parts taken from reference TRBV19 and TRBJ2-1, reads DGGITQSPKYLFRKEGQNVTLSCEQNLNHDAMYWYRQDPGQGLRLIYYSQIVNDFQKGDIAEGYSVSREKKESFPLTVTSAQKNPTAFYLCATGEGIYNEQFFGPGTRLTVL.

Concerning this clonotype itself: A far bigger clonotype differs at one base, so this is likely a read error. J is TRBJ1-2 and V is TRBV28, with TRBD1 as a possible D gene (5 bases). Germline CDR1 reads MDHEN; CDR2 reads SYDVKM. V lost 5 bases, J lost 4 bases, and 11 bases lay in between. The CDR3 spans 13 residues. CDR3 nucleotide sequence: TGTGCCAGCAGTCCTGACAGTAGCTATGGCTACACCTTC. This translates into CASSPDSSYGYTF.

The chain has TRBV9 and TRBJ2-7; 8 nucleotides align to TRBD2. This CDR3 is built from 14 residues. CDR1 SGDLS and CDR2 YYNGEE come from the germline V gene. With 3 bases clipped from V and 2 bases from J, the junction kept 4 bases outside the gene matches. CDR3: CASSGGLDPYEQYF. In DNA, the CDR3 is TGTGCCAGCAGCGGGGGACTAGACCCCTACGAGCAGTACTTC. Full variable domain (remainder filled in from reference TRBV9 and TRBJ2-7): DSGVTQTPKHLITATGQRVTLRCSPRSGDLSVYWYQQSLDQGLQFLIQYYNGEERAKGNILERFSAQQFPDLHSELNLSSLELGDSALYFCASSGGLDPYEQYFGPGTRLTVT.

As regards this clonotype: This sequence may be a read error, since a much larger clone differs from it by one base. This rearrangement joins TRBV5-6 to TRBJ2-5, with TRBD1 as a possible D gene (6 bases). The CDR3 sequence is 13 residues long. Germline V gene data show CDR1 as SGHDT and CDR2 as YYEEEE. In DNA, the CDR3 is TGTGCCAGCAGCTTTGCGGCAGGGGAGACCCAGGACTTC. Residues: CASSFAAGETQDF.

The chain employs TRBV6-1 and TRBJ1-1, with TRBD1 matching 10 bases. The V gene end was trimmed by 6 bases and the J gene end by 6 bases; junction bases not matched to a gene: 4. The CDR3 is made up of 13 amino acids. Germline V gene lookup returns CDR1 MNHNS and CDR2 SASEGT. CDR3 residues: CASRGQGLSEAFF. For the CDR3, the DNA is TGTGCCAGCAGGGGACAGGGGCTTTCTGAAGCTTTCTTT.

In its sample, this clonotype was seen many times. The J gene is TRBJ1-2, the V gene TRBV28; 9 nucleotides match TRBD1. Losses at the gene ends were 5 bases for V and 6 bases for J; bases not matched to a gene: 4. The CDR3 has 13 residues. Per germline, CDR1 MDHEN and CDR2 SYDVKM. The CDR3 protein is CASSARTGDGYTF. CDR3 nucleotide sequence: TGTGCCAGCAGTGCGAGGACAGGGGATGGCTACACCTTC.

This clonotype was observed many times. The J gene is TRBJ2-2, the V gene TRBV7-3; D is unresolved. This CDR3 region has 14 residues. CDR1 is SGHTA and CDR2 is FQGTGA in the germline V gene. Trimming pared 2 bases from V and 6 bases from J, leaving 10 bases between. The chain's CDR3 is CASSLLGAAGELFF. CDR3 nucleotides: TGTGCCAGCAGCTTACTAGGTGCCGCCGGGGAGCTGTTTTTT.

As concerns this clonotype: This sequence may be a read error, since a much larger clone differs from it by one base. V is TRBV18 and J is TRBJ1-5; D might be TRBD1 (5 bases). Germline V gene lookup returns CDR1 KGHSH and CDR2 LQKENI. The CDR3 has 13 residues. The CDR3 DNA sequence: TGTGCCGGCTCACCGCCAGGGAATCAGCCCCAGCATTTT. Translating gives CAGSPPGNQPQHF.

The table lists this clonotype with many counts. The CDR3 nucleotides read TGTGCCTGGAGGATCCAGGGGGCAGATAGGTACGAGCAGTACTTC. Translating gives CAWRIQGADRYEQYF. J is TRBJ2-7 and V is TRBV30, with 8 bases lining up with TRBD1. Germline lookup yields CDR1 GTSNPN and CDR2 SVGIG (reference sequence). The CDR3 is 15 amino acids. V shed 3 bases and J 4 bases; nucleotides not matched to a gene: 11.

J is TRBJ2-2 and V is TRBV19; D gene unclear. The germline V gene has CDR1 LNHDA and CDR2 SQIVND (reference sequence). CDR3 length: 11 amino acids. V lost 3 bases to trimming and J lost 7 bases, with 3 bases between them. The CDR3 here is CASSINGELFF. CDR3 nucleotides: TGTGCCAGTAGTATTAACGGGGAGCTGTTTTTT.

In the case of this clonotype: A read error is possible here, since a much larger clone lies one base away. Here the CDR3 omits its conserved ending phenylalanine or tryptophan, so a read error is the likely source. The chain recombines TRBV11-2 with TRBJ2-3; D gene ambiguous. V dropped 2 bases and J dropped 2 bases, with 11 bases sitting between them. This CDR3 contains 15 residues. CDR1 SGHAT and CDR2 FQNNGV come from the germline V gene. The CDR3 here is CASSLLEVVTDTQYL. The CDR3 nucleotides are TGTGCCAGCAGCTTATTAGAGGTAGTCACAGATACGCAGTATCTT.

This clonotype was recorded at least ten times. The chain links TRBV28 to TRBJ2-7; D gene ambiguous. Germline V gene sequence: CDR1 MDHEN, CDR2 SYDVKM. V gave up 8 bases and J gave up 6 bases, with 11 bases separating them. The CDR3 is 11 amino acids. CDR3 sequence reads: CASGVDVEQYF. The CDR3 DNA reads TGTGCCAGCGGAGTAGACGTCGAGCAGTACTTC.

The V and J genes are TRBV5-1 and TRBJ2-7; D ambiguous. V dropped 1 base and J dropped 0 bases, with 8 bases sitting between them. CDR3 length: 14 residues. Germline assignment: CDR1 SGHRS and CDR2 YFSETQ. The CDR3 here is CASSLSSYSYEQYF. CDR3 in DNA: TGCGCCAGCAGCTTGTCCTCGTACTCCTACGAGCAGTACTTC.

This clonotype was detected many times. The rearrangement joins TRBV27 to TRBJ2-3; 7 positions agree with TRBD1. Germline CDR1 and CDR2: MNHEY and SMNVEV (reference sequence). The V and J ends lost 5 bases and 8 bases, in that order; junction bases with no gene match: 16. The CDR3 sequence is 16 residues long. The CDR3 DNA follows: TGTGCCAGCAGTGGCCCGAGCAAGGATCACAGGGGTACGCAGTATTTT. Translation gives CASSGPSKDHRGTQYF.